Here is one T cell receptor (beta chain) with its context. This specimen belongs to a study of T cells in Graves' hyperthyroidism and ophthalmopathy. Germline V gene data show CDR1 as SGDLS and CDR2 as YYNGEE. The CDR3 loop spans 14 amino acids. Trimming removed 4 bases from V and 6 bases from J; junction bases left unmatched: 6. Amplification of TCR beta CDR3 regions was performed using RNA transcripts as template. Carried out on the TCR CDR3, a first-round RT-PCR used the HTBI primer set. TCRdb passed the multiplex PCR reads through MiXCR, listing each CDR3 protein once. The data contain roughly 800,000 distinct CDR3 sequences, approximately 40% of them singletons. Stable disease denoted Graves' hyperthyroidism without ophthalmopathy progression within 18 months. Patients aged 18 to 65 had newly diagnosed hyperthyroidism of under 2 months' duration. On the basis of clinical symptoms, serum thyroxine and TRAb, thyroid ultrasound and orbital computed tomography, diagnoses were made. The authors took PBMCs from 10 ml fresh peripheral blood.

This TCR came from a man aged 18 to 30 with Graves' hyperthyroidism. The sequenced sample was blood. The rearrangement uses TRBV9 and TRBJ2-2, with 7 bases matching TRBD1. The CDR3 protein is CASSYHDRAGELFF. In DNA form, the CDR3 reads TGTGCCAGCAGCTACCACGACAGGGCCGGGGAGCTGTTTTTT.